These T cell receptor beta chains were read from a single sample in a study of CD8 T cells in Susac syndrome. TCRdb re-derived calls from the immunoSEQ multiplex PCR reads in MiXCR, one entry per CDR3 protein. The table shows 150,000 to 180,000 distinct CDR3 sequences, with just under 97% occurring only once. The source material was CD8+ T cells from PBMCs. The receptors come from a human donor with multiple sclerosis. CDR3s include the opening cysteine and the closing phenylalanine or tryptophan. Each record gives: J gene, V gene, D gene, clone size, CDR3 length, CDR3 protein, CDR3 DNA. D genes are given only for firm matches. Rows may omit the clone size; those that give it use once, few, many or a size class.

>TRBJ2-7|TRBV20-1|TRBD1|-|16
CSASRLRTGGIYEQYF
TGCAGTGCTAGTCGTCTCCGGACAGGGGGCATCTACGAGCAGTACTTC
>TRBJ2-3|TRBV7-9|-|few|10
CASSRDTQYF
TGTGCCAGCAGCCGGGATACGCAGTATTTT
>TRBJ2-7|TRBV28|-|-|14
CASSPGWGLYEQYF
TGTGCCAGCAGTCCAGGGTGGGGACTCTACGAGCAGTACTTC
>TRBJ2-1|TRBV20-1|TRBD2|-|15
CSAPLERGAGNEQFF
TGCAGTGCTCCCCTCGAGCGGGGGGCGGGGAATGAGCAGTTCTTC
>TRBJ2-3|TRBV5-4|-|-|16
CASSSTDGPGTDTQYF
TGTGCCAGCAGCTCAACCGACGGCCCCGGCACAGATACGCAGTATTTT
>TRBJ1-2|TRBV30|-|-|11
CACYLRGGYTF
TGTGCCTGCTACTTACGAGGAGGCTACACCTTC
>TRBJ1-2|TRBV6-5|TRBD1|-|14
CATNRGVANYGYTF
TGTGCTACCAACAGGGGAGTAGCTAACTATGGCTACACCTTC
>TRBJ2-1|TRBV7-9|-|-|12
CASSLKGNEQFF
TGTGCCAGCAGCCTTAAGGGCAATGAGCAGTTCTTC
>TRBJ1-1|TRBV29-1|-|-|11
CSVQGRVEAFF
TGCAGCGTCCAGGGAAGGGTTGAAGCTTTCTTT
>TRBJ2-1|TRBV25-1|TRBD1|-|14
CASSVQGSYNEQFF
TGTGCCAGCAGTGTACAGGGGTCCTACAATGAGCAGTTCTTC
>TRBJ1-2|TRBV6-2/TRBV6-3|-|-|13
CASRRLNKDGYTF
TGTGCCAGCCGCCGTTTAAACAAGGATGGCTACACCTTC
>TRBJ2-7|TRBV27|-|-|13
CASSLGQGREQYF
TGTGCCAGCAGTTTAGGGCAGGGTCGGGAGCAGTACTTC
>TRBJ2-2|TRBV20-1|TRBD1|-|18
CSARGGEPDRVDTGELFF
TGCAGTGCTAGAGGGGGGGAACCGGACAGGGTTGACACCGGGGAGCTGTTTTTT
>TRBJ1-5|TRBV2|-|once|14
CASGSEAINQPQHF
TGTGCCAGCGGTTCTGAGGCAATAAATCAGCCCCAGCATTTT
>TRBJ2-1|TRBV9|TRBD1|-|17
CASSASLDRGPWNEQFF
TGTGCCAGCAGCGCGTCGCTAGACAGGGGGCCGTGGAATGAGCAGTTCTTC
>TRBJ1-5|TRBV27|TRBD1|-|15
CASSHRGSSNQPQHF
TGTGCCAGCAGCCACAGGGGCAGTAGCAATCAGCCCCAGCATTTT
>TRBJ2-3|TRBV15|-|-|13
CATSELVTDTQYF
TGTGCCACCAGCGAACTAGTTACAGATACGCAGTATTTT
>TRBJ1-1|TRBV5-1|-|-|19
CASSLASTVYYPFNTEAFF
TGCGCCAGCAGCTTGGCCTCGACAGTCTACTACCCCTTCAACACTGAAGCTTTCTTT
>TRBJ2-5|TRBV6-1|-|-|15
CASSEVGRERETQYF
TGTGCCAGCAGTGAAGTTGGCAGGGAGCGGGAGACCCAGTACTTC
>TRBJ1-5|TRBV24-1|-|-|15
CATSDLTGPGQPQHF
TGTGCCACCAGTGATCTGACTGGCCCCGGTCAGCCCCAGCATTTT
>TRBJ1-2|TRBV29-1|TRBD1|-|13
CSVDRGQYYGYTF
TGCAGCGTTGACAGGGGGCAGTACTATGGCTACACCTTC
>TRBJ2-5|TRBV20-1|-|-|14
CSARLPLREETQYF
TGCAGTGCTAGACTCCCGCTTCGGGAAGAGACCCAGTACTTC
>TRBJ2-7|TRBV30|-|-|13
CAWGTGTSYEQYF
TGTGCCTGGGGTACCGGGACCTCCTACGAGCAGTACTTC
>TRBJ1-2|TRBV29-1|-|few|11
CSVERDYGYTF
TGCAGCGTTGAGCGCGACTATGGCTACACCTTC
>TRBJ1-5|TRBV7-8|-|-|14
CASSLKGTNQPQHF
TGTGCCAGCAGCTTGAAGGGCACGAATCAGCCCCAGCATTTT
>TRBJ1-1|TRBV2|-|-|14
CASNRLTMNTEAFF
TGTGCCAGCAACAGGCTTACGATGAACACTGAAGCTTTCTTT
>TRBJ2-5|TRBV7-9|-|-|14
CASSTNLGGETQYF
TGTGCCAGCAGCACCAACTTAGGAGGAGAGACCCAGTACTTC
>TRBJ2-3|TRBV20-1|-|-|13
CSAKWGRGDTQYF
TGCAGTGCTAAGTGGGGGCGAGGAGATACGCAGTATTTT
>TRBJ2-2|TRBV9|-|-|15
CASSPFGPNTGELFF
TGTGCCAGCAGCCCCTTTGGCCCGAACACCGGGGAGCTGTTTTTT
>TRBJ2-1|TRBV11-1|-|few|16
CASSLGLAPSYNEQFF
TGTGCCAGCAGCTTAGGGCTAGCGCCTTCCTACAATGAGCAGTTCTTC
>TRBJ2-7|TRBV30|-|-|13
CAWSDGQGYEQYF
TGTGCCTGGAGTGACGGGCAGGGGTACGAGCAGTACTTC
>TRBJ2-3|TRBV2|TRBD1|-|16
CASSGTGTGNTDTQYF
TGTGCCAGCAGTGGAACCGGGACAGGCAACACAGATACGCAGTATTTT
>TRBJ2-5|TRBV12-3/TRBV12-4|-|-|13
CASSIRTEETQYF
TGTGCCAGCAGTATACGGACAGAAGAGACCCAGTACTTC
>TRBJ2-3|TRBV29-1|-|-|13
CSVDNGLYDTQYF
TGCAGCGTTGACAACGGCCTCTATGATACGCAGTATTTT
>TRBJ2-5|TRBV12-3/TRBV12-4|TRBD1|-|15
CASSLESRGRETQYF
TGTGCCAGCAGTTTAGAGTCCAGGGGGCGAGAGACCCAGTACTTC
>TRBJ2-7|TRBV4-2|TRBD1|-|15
CASSQGGTGSYEQYF
TGTGCCAGCAGCCAAGGAGGGACAGGCTCCTACGAGCAGTACTTC
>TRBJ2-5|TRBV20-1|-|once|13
CSLPGPTGETQYF
TGCAGTCTTCCGGGACCGACGGGGGAGACCCAGTACTTC
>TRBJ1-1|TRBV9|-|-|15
CASSPPVRGNTEAFF
TGTGCCAGCAGCCCCCCAGTTAGAGGCAACACTGAAGCTTTCTTT
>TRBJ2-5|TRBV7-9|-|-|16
CASRSPFDRLQETQYF
TGTGCCAGCAGATCCCCTTTCGACAGGCTGCAAGAGACCCAGTACTTC
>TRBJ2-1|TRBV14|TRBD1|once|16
CASSQEDRGIYNEQFF
TGTGCCAGCAGCCAGGAGGACAGGGGGATCTACAATGAGCAGTTCTTC
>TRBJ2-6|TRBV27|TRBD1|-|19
CASSLVGTGVISGANVLTF
TGTGCCAGCAGTTTAGTAGGGACAGGGGTGATCTCTGGGGCCAACGTCCTGACTTTC
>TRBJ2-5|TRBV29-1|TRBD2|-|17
CSVETGLAGGEQETQYF
TGCAGCGTTGAAACGGGACTAGCGGGGGGAGAACAAGAGACCCAGTACTTC
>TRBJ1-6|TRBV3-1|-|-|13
CASSQVPGAPLHF
TGTGCCAGCAGCCAAGTCCCAGGAGCACCCCTCCACTTT
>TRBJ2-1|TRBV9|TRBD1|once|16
CASSQGAQGPYNEQFF
TGTGCCAGCAGCCAGGGGGCCCAAGGACCCTACAATGAGCAGTTCTTC
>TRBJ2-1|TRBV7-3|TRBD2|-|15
CASSLGLELVDEQFF
TGTGCCAGCAGCTTAGGACTAGAGTTGGTCGATGAGCAGTTCTTC
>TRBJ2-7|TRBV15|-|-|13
CATSRDSGTEQYF
TGTGCCACCAGCAGAGATTCCGGGACCGAGCAGTACTTC
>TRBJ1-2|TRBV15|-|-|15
CATSRVQGWDYGYTF
TGTGCCACCAGCAGAGTCCAGGGATGGGACTATGGCTACACCTTC
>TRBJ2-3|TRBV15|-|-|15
CATSRKDRSTDTQYF
TGTGCCACCAGCAGAAAAGACAGATCCACAGATACGCAGTATTTT
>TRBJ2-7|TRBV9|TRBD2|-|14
CASSVGSGGLEQYF
TGTGCCAGCAGCGTAGGATCGGGGGGGCTCGAGCAGTACTTC
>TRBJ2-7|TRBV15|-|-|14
CATSLRRGPHEQYF
TGTGCCACCAGCCTTAGGCGCGGGCCCCACGAGCAGTACTTC